This record concerns one T cell receptor beta chain sequence. No cognate antigen has been identified for it. Base-call qualities are not available, and no considerably larger clone is one nucleotide away. Each collaborating institution followed its own protocols to collect whole blood in K2EDTA tubes. For TCRbeta analysis, collaborator samples were shipped as frozen whole blood, as isolated PBMCs, or as DNA extracted from either sample type. This specimen belongs to a study of blood T cell repertoires in COVID-19 (dated by TCRdb to the early 2020s). With regard to the full study: Collaborator samples came from the United States, Italy and Spain and covered acute and convalescent phases of COVID-19. The samples were drawn from the first 160 participants of the ongoing ImmuneRACE study and from roughly 1,300 subjects provided by 6 global collaborators. The prospective study material was composed of cDNA or gDNA derived from T cells, B-cell-depleted T cells, or PBMCs. Subjects who had been exposed to COVID-19, were actively infected with it, or had recovered from it provided the deeply sampled blood TCRbeta repertoires that made up the dataset. Sample metadata almost always included a de-identified subject ID, COVID-19 status, age in years and sex. The repertoires were made available in a free public database intended to serve as a resource for research on the immune response to SARS-CoV-2. Where available, HLA class I and class II types were obtained from metadata supplied by the sample provider rather than from assay-based typing.

A distance of 3 bases separates the germline ends of V and J, which lose 4 bases and 3 bases respectively. Including cysteine and phenylalanine, the CDR3 has 12 amino acids. The retained sequence is limited to the CDR3, 36 bases, with the frame set at the first base. From a lookup of the germline V gene, CDR1 and CDR2 are SNHLY and FYNNEI. What the authors observed across the whole study: The amount of clinical and demographic metadata varied by source and participant and was provided uncurated.

The immunoSEQ Assay, a bias-controlled multiplex PCR, was used to amplify TCRbeta CDR3 regions from genomic DNA. The study's own analysis went as follows. The number of nucleated cells in each sample was estimated from the amplification of reference gene primers within the assay. To quantify the absolute abundance of each unique TCRbeta CDR3 rearrangement, sequence reads were collapsed and filtered. For each sample, productive Simpson clonality was calculated by taking the square root of Simpson's diversity index across productive rearrangements. TCRdb took this table from immuneACCESS and kept in-frame rearrangements with V and J called. Such tables lack part of the clones; where checked against another copy, unresolved V genes explain under half of the gap, and the rest is unexplained. The V and J calls and clone size are taken from that table; D and trimming were inferred from the DNA. A total of about 160,000 clones appear in this sample, around 75% of them only once. The ten largest clonotypes hold 11% to 15% of the sample.

This clonotype was sampled from a woman of 80 years or more with acute or convalescent COVID-19. Here the chain combines TRBV2 and TRBJ1-4; the D gene is not confidently resolved. The sequencing sample was made of peripheral blood. CDR3 protein: CASSGPNEKLFF. The DNA sequence is as follows: TGTGCCAGCAGTGGGCCTAATGAAAAACTGTTTTTT.